The 6 T cell receptor beta chains given below trace back to one sample, sequenced in a study of T-cell reconstitution after alpha-beta-depleted transplantation in children. Using unique molecular identifiers, the investigators prepared the TCRbeta library. In TCRdb, the PCR reads were re-called with MiXCR into one record per CDR3 protein. The sample holds 610,000 or so distinct CDR3 sequences, 27% seen once. The sample consisted of PBMCs, taken before TCRalphabeta/CD19-depleted stem cell transplant. The receptors stem from a boy in the first two years of life with Wiskott-Aldrich syndrome, due to receive a stem cell transplant.

This clonotype has a handful of counts. The chain has TRBV5-1 and TRBJ2-1; D gene ambiguous. The germline V gene has CDR1 SGHRS and CDR2 YFSETQ. The CDR3 totals 12 residues. Trimming removed 4 bases at V and 10 bases at J, with 12 bases between. Here the CDR3 reads CASSIPQGEQFF. The CDR3 nucleotides are TGCGCCAGCAGCATCCCACAAGGAGAGCAGTTCTTC.

The V call is TRBV12-3 or TRBV12-4, the J call TRBJ2-6; D is uncertain. Trimming pared 5 bases from V and 4 bases from J, leaving 6 bases between. The CDR3 contains 13 residues. CDR3 bases: TGTGCCAGCAGTCCCGTGGGGGCCAACGTCCTGACTTTC. Translated: CASSPVGANVLTF.

V gene TRBV5-1 combines with J gene TRBJ2-1; weak D call: TRBD2 (6 bases). The CDR3 extends over 15 amino acids. CDR1 and CDR2 (germline): SGHRS, YFSETQ. V lost 0 bases and J lost 8, with 15 bases in between. CDR3 in amino acids: CASSLGLAGKHEQFF. CDR3 DNA sequence: TGCGCCAGCAGCTTGGGATTGGCGGGAAAACATGAGCAGTTCTTC. The complete variable domain, with remaining parts taken from reference TRBV5-1 and TRBJ2-1, reads KAGVTQTPRYLIKTRGQQVTLSCSPISGHRSVSWYQQTPGQGLQFLFEYFSETQRNKGNFPGRFSGRQFSNSRSEMNVSTLELGDSALYLCASSLGLAGKHEQFFGPGTRLTVL.

This clonotype was found a few times. The rearrangement joins TRBV5-1 to TRBJ2-1; no clear D. V was clipped by 0 bases and J by 0 bases, with 10 bases between them. Germline V gives CDR1 SGHRS, CDR2 YFSETQ. This CDR3 has 16 residues. This chain's CDR3 is CASSLALVFSYNEQFF. The CDR3 DNA is TGCGCCAGCAGCTTGGCCTTGGTGTTCTCCTACAATGAGCAGTTCTTC. Filled out from reference TRBV5-1 and TRBJ2-1, the complete variable domain reads KAGVTQTPRYLIKTRGQQVTLSCSPISGHRSVSWYQQTPGQGLQFLFEYFSETQRNKGNFPGRFSGRQFSNSRSEMNVSTLELGDSALYLCASSLALVFSYNEQFFGPGTRLTVL.

The rearrangement joins TRBV24-1 to TRBJ2-5, with 9 bases lining up with TRBD1. In germline, CDR1 is KGHDR, CDR2 SFDVKD. V shed 4 bases, J shed 2 bases, and the junction held 10 bases outside the gene matches. The CDR3 length is 17 residues. CDR3 protein: CATSDNHRDRAQETQYF. DNA of the CDR3: TGTGCCACCAGTGACAACCACCGGGACAGGGCTCAAGAGACCCAGTACTTC.

The genes are TRBV29-1 and TRBJ1-1; perhaps TRBD1 as D (6 bases). This CDR3 has 13 residues. With 6 bases removed from V and 0 bases from J, the gap between germline ends came to 11 bases. In germline, CDR1 is SQVTM, CDR2 ANQGSEA. The CDR3 sequence: CSVTGRMNTEAFF. Written as DNA, the CDR3 is TGCAGCGTAACAGGGCGCATGAACACTGAAGCTTTCTTT.